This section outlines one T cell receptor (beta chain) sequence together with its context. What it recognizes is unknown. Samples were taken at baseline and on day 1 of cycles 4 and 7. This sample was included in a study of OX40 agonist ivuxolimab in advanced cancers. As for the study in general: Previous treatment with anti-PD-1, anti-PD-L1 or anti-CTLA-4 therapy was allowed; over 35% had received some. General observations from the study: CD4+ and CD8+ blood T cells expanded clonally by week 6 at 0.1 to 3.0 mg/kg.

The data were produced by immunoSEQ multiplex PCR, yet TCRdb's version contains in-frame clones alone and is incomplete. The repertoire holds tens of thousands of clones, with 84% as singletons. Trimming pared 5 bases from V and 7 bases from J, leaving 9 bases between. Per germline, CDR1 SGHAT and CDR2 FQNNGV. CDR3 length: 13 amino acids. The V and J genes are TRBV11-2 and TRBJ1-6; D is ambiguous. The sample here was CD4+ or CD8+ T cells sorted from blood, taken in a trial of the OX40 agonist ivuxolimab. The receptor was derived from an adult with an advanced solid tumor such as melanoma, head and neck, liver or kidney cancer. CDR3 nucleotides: TGTGCCAGCAGCCCAAACATGAATTCACCCCTCCACTTT. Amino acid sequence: CASSPNMNSPLHF.